This is a list of T cell receptor beta chains from one sample in a study of human CD4 T cells and Enterobacteriaceae. Clones were sequenced by immunoSEQ multiplex PCR, and TCRdb holds only the in-frame ones, with some missing. The sample yields roughly 30,000 clones, 70% to 85% seen once. Input material: memory CD4+ T cells from blood. The receptors derive from a human donor in good health. Both conserved end residues are part of each CDR3. A D gene is named only where the DNA matches it firmly. Clone size is not always given. Where it is, it says once, few, many or a class for expanded clones.

CDR3 DNA	CDR3 protein	V gene	J gene	CDR3 length	D gene	clone size
TGTGCCAGCGGCCAGGGACAGAAACGTGGCTACACCTTC	CASGQGQKRGYTF	TRBV2	TRBJ1-2	13	TRBD1	few
TGTGCCAGCAGTCCAAGACTAGCGGGTAACACCGGGGAGCTGTTTTTT	CASSPRLAGNTGELFF	TRBV6-7	TRBJ2-2	16	TRBD2	.
TGTGCCAGCAGCTCGGCGGACAGGGGAGATGAGCAGTTCTTC	CASSSADRGDEQFF	TRBV7-2	TRBJ2-1	14	TRBD1	.
TGTGCCAGTAGTAGCCCGACAGGGCTCCGTGGCTACACCTTC	CASSSPTGLRGYTF	TRBV19	TRBJ1-2	14	TRBD1	.
TGTGCCAGTAGTATAGCAGGGAATGGGGCCTACGAGCAGTACTTC	CASSIAGNGAYEQYF	TRBV19	TRBJ2-7	15	.	.
TGTGCCTGGAGTGTGGCAGGGTGGGAGACCCAGTACTTC	CAWSVAGWETQYF	TRBV30	TRBJ2-5	13	.	.
TGTGCCATCAGCCTACAGGGGCCAACTAATGAAAAACTGTTTTTT	CAISLQGPTNEKLFF	TRBV10-3	TRBJ1-4	15	TRBD1	.
TGTGCCAGCCGACGGGGAAGTCGAAGCTCCTACGAGCAGTACTTC	CASRRGSRSSYEQYF	TRBV6-1	TRBJ2-7	15	.	.
TGTGCCAGCAGGGGTTACGGAGGTCCTGGAAACGCCATATATTTT	CASRGYGGPGNAIYF	TRBV28	TRBJ1-3	15	.	.
TGTGCCAGTAGTATCCAGGGGGAGGGCACTGAAGCTTTCTTT	CASSIQGEGTEAFF	TRBV19	TRBJ1-1	14	TRBD1	.
TGTGCCAGCAGCCGGACTATGCGTCTAGACATTCAGTACTTC	CASSRTMRLDIQYF	TRBV6-5	TRBJ2-4	14	.	few
TGCGCCAGCAGCCAAGGGGCTAGCGGGAGAAGGGGTGGAAATGAGCAGTTCTTC	CASSQGASGRRGGNEQFF	TRBV4-1	TRBJ2-1	18	TRBD2	.
TGCGCCAGCAGATTACTAGCGGGAGGCACCTACGAGCAGTACTTC	CASRLLAGGTYEQYF	TRBV5-1	TRBJ2-7	15	TRBD2	.
TGTGCCAGCAGGCGCGGGACAGTCTCCTACGAGCAGTACTTC	CASRRGTVSYEQYF	TRBV28	TRBJ2-7	14	.	.
TGTGCCAGCAGCCCATACCTGCAGGGGGGCGAGCAGTACTTC	CASSPYLQGGEQYF	TRBV7-6	TRBJ2-7	14	.	.
TGTGCCAGCAGCTTGAGACTAGCGGGAGAGGATACGCAGTATTTT	CASSLRLAGEDTQYF	TRBV5-4	TRBJ2-3	15	TRBD2	.
TGCGCCAGCAGCCCTACAGGGTTAACTGGGGCCAACGTCCTGACTTTC	CASSPTGLTGANVLTF	TRBV5-1	TRBJ2-6	16	.	.
TGCAGCGCTACAGGACTAGCGGGGGGGGTAGAGACCCAGTACTTC	CSATGLAGGVETQYF	TRBV29-1	TRBJ2-5	15	TRBD2	.
TGTGCCAGCAGCTTACGAGGACAGGTGAGCTCCTACGAGCAGTACTTC	CASSLRGQVSSYEQYF	TRBV11-2	TRBJ2-7	16	TRBD1	.
TGTGCCAGCAGCCCTTGGACTAGCGGGAGTACTGAGCAGTTCTTC	CASSPWTSGSTEQFF	TRBV7-2	TRBJ2-1	15	TRBD2	.
TGTGCCAGCAGCTCAACGACAGGGGGCCGCGAGCAGTACTTC	CASSSTTGGREQYF	TRBV7-9	TRBJ2-7	14	TRBD1	.
TGCGCCAGCAGCAGGGGGTCTAGCGGAGGGGCCGGGGAGCTGTTTTTT	CASSRGSSGGAGELFF	TRBV5-1	TRBJ2-2	16	.	few
TGTGCCAGCAGGACGGACATGAACACTGAAGCTTTCTTT	CASRTDMNTEAFF	TRBV2	TRBJ1-1	13	.	.
TGTGCCAGCAGCTTAGACCCTCTCTACGAGCAGTACTTC	CASSLDPLYEQYF	TRBV7-2	TRBJ2-7	13	.	once
TGTGCCAGCAGCTTAGCGGGCGCGAACACCGGGGAGCTGTTTTTT	CASSLAGANTGELFF	TRBV5-6	TRBJ2-2	15	.	.
TGTGCCAGCACTGGAGGGGGCACCTACGAGCAGTACTTC	CASTGGGTYEQYF	TRBV6-6	TRBJ2-7	13	.	few
TGCGCCAGCAGCCAAAACTACGAGCAGTACTTC	CASSQNYEQYF	TRBV5-1	TRBJ2-7	11	.	.
TGTGCCAGCAGCGGCAGGCAGCGGGGTAGCTCCTACAATGAGCAGTTCTTC	CASSGRQRGSSYNEQFF	TRBV7-2	TRBJ2-1	17	TRBD2	.
TGCGCCAGCAGCCAAGATCTCACCACAAGGACCGGGGATAGCATTCAGTACTTC	CASSQDLTTRTGDSIQYF	TRBV4-1	TRBJ2-4	18	.	.
TGCAGTGCTTCCCTCGACCATACGCAGTATTTT	CSASLDHTQYF	TRBV20-1	TRBJ2-3	11	.	.
TGTGCCAGCAGTTGGGACTCCCAGACTGAGCAGTTCTTC	CASSWDSQTEQFF	TRBV6-6	TRBJ2-1	13	.	.
TGTGCCAGCAGCTATACCTACGAGCAGTACTTC	CASSYTYEQYF	TRBV7-2	TRBJ2-7	11	.	.
TGTGCCAGCAGCGGCGACAGGGGGCTTGGAAACACCATATATTTT	CASSGDRGLGNTIYF	TRBV7-8	TRBJ1-3	15	TRBD1	.
TGTGCCAGCAGCTGGACAGGGGAGGGCTACACCTTC	CASSWTGEGYTF	TRBV5-6	TRBJ1-2	12	TRBD1	.
TGTGCCAGCAGCCAAGGCGGAAACAGGGAGACCCAGTACTTC	CASSQGGNRETQYF	TRBV4-2	TRBJ2-5	14	.	once
TGTGCCAGCAGCATGCGGTCGGGACAGTACTCTGGGGCCAACGTCCTGACTTTC	CASSMRSGQYSGANVLTF	TRBV7-3	TRBJ2-6	18	TRBD1	.
TGTGCCAGCAGCTTAGAAGAATCTCAGCCCCAGCATTTT	CASSLEESQPQHF	TRBV7-2	TRBJ1-5	13	.	.
TGCGCCAGCAGCCCTACAAGACTAGCGGCTCAGGGTACGCAGTATTTT	CASSPTRLAAQGTQYF	TRBV4-1	TRBJ2-3	16	TRBD2	.
TGTGCCAGTTTCGGACCGTCCGAATTCAACACTGAAGCTTTCTTT	CASFGPSEFNTEAFF	TRBV19	TRBJ1-1	15	.	once
TGCGCCAGCAGCTTGGTGTGGCAGGTCGGCACCGGGGAGCTGTTTTTT	CASSLVWQVGTGELFF	TRBV5-1	TRBJ2-2	16	.	.
TGTGCCAGCAGCGGGACTAGCGGGAGGTACCAAGAGACCCAGTACTTC	CASSGTSGRYQETQYF	TRBV5-6	TRBJ2-5	16	TRBD2	.
TGTGCCAGCAGTCGCCCGACAGGGTCAGAGACCCAGTACTTC	CASSRPTGSETQYF	TRBV28	TRBJ2-5	14	TRBD1	.